This passage covers 29 T cell receptor beta chains from one sample sequenced in a study of T cells in Graves' hyperthyroidism and ophthalmopathy. What was amplified from RNA transcripts were TCR beta CDR3 regions. RT-PCR in the first round (using the HTBI primer set) targeted the TCR CDR3. TCRdb itself ran the multiplex PCR reads through MiXCR, one entry per CDR3 protein. The profile shows under 300,000 distinct CDR3 sequences, roughly an eighth of them singletons. The sequenced material came from blood. The receptor set was obtained from a woman aged 40 to 50 with Graves' hyperthyroidism.

Ten or more counts support this clonotype. The rearrangement joins TRBV6-1 to TRBJ1-5; D perhaps matches TRBD1 (5 bases). V lost 9 bases to trimming and J lost 4 bases, with 16 bases between them. Germline V lookup: CDR1 MNHNS, CDR2 SASEGT. The CDR3 totals 14 residues. DNA for the CDR3: TGTGCCAGTTTCATCGGGACTGCTAATCAGCCCCAGCATTTT. Protein: CASFIGTANQPQHF.

This clonotype was seen at least ten times. DNA of the CDR3: TGTGCCAGCAACGACAGGGGGGGCTACACCTTC. Translated: CASNDRGGYTF. V gene TRBV12-3 or TRBV12-4 combines with J gene TRBJ1-2; TRBD1 agrees at 9 bases. CDR3 length equals 11 residues. J was trimmed by 8 bases and V by 7 bases; bases with no gene match: 2.

This clonotype was seen many times. V usage is TRBV12-3 or TRBV12-4 and J usage is TRBJ1-4, with D possibly matching TRBD1 (6 bases). V was pared by 6 bases and J by 7 bases, with 12 bases between. The CDR3 totals 13 residues. CDR3 loop: CASSPGHAEKLFF. The CDR3 nucleotides are TGTGCCAGCAGCCCGGGACACGCTGAAAAACTGTTTTTT.

This clonotype was seen ten or more times. The V and J genes are TRBV20-1 and TRBJ1-2, with D uncertain. Germline CDR1 DFQATT, CDR2 SNEGSKA (reference sequence). V was trimmed by 5 bases and J by 5 bases, leaving 12 bases between them. The CDR3 contains 12 residues. The CDR3 DNA reads as TGCAGTGCTTTTTTGGACGGGTATGGCTACACCTTC. Amino acids: CSAFLDGYGYTF.

This clonotype has ten or more counts. The chain uses TRBV3-1 and TRBJ1-1; D is undetermined. Germline values: CDR1 LGHDT, CDR2 YNNKEL (reference sequence). V lost 4 bases to trimming and J lost 6 bases, with 9 bases between them. This CDR3 is 12 amino acids long. The CDR3: CASSRLGAEAFF. In DNA form, the CDR3 reads TGTGCCAGCAGCCGATTGGGAGCTGAAGCTTTCTTT.

This clonotype was counted ten times or more. The CDR3 region is CASTSSTGAYEQYF. The CDR3 nucleotides read TGTGCCAGCACCTCCTCGACAGGTGCCTACGAGCAGTACTTC. The V gene is TRBV28, the J gene TRBJ2-7, with a tentative D call TRBD1 (6 bases). V gave up 7 bases and J gave up 2 bases, with 15 bases separating them. The germline V gene encodes CDR1 MDHEN and CDR2 SYDVKM. This CDR3 has 14 amino acids.

The rearrangement links TRBV28 to TRBJ2-7, with 14 bases that match TRBD2. The CDR3 runs 16 residues. V lost 6 bases, J lost 3 bases, and 7 bases stayed unmatched. CDR1 MDHEN and CDR2 SYDVKM come from the germline V gene. CDR3 residues: CASSRRGLAGVYEQYF. CDR3 in DNA: TGTGCCAGCAGCCGAAGGGGACTAGCGGGAGTCTACGAGCAGTACTTC.

This rearrangement joins TRBV3-1 to TRBJ2-7; D remains unclear. The germline gives CDR1 LGHDT, CDR2 YNNKEL (reference sequence). The CDR3 has 15 residues. Deletions cut 1 base from V and 0 bases from J, with 10 bases between. The CDR3: CASSQGVHSSYEQYF. The DNA of the CDR3 is TGTGCCAGCAGCCAAGGAGTGCACAGCTCCTACGAGCAGTACTTC.

This clonotype was counted many times. The chain is built from TRBV27 and TRBJ1-1; no firm D call. Germline lookup yields CDR1 MNHEY and CDR2 SMNVEV (reference sequence). There are 13 residues in the CDR3. Trimming stripped 6 bases from V and 0 bases from J, with 8 bases between. In nucleotides, the CDR3 is TGTGCCAGCAGGCTAGGGCTGAACACTGAAGCTTTCTTT. It encodes CASRLGLNTEAFF.

This clonotype appeared many times. V gene TRBV11-2 combines with J gene TRBJ2-3; D gene ambiguous. The CDR3 sequence is 13 residues long. V lost 1 base and J 9 bases, leaving 11 bases between the germline ends. Germline-derived CDR1 and CDR2 are SGHAT and FQNNGV. The CDR3 here is CASSLALRDTQYF. DNA of the CDR3: TGTGCCAGCAGCTTAGCCCTCAGAGACACGCAGTATTTT.

CDR3 region: CATSRGTGGQPQHF. CDR3 nucleotide sequence: TGTGCCACCAGCAGGGGCACAGGGGGTCAGCCCCAGCATTTT. The chain recombines TRBV15 with TRBJ1-5, with TRBD1 matching over 8 bases. The germline CDR1 and CDR2 sequences are LNHNV and YYDKDF (reference sequence). The CDR3 sequence is 14 residues long. After removal of 3 bases from V and 6 bases from J, the junction contained 4 bases not matched to a gene.

The table lists this clonotype with many counts. The chain combines TRBV27 with TRBJ2-5; 7 nucleotides match TRBD1. The length of the CDR3 is 13 residues. Trimming took 4 bases from V and 2 from J; bases not matched to a gene: 1. The V gene's germline CDR1 is MNHEY and CDR2 SMNVEV (reference sequence). CDR3 coding DNA: TGTGCCAGCAGTTCCAGGGGGCAAGAGACCCAGTACTTC. It translates to CASSSRGQETQYF.

This clonotype was detected ten times or more. J is TRBJ2-5 and V is TRBV19; 8 nucleotides match TRBD1. Germline V gives CDR1 LNHDA, CDR2 SQIVND (reference sequence). Trimming at V came to 5 bases and at J to 4 bases, leaving 3 bases not matched to a gene. The CDR3 has 13 residues. The CDR3 reads CASSSDRAETQYF. In DNA form, the CDR3 reads TGTGCCAGTAGTTCGGACAGGGCAGAGACCCAGTACTTC.

The chain's CDR3 is CSVQGTANTGELFF. CDR3 DNA sequence: TGCAGCGTTCAAGGGACAGCTAACACCGGGGAGCTGTTTTTT. The V gene is TRBV29-1, the J gene TRBJ2-2, with 7 positions matching TRBD1. Germline V gives CDR1 SQVTM, CDR2 ANQGSEA. Trimming at V came to 5 bases and at J to 2 bases, leaving 5 bases not matched to a gene. The CDR3 spans 14 residues.

CDR3 nucleotides: TGCGCCTCCCAGGGGGTCTCTGGGGCCAACGTCCTGACTTTC. It codes for CASQGVSGANVLTF. The J gene is TRBJ2-6, the V gene TRBV10-2; 7 nucleotides line up with TRBD1. This CDR3 spans 14 amino acids. Germline CDR1 and CDR2: WSHSY and SAAADI. The junction had 4 bases not matched to a gene; V was cut back by 11 bases and J by 0 bases.

This clonotype was counted a few times. The chain employs TRBV11-2 and TRBJ2-5, with 10 bases matching TRBD2. With V trimmed by 5 bases and J by 1 base, 7 bases remained unmatched. The germline V gene has CDR1 SGHAT and CDR2 FQNNGV. This CDR3 comprises 16 residues. The CDR3 loop reads CASSSGLAVRQETQYF. The DNA for the CDR3 is TGTGCCAGCAGCAGCGGACTAGCGGTACGCCAAGAGACCCAGTACTTC.

The chain links TRBV7-9 to TRBJ1-2; the D is unclear. V lost 5 bases and J lost 8, with 9 bases in between. This CDR3 contains 11 residues. CDR1 and CDR2 (germline): SEHNR, FQNEAQ (reference sequence). The CDR3 region has the DNA TGTGCCAGCAGCATGGCGGGGGGCTACACCTTC. Translated, it gives CASSMAGGYTF.

This clonotype was recorded at least ten times. V gene TRBV7-2 combines with J gene TRBJ2-7; 13 bases line up with TRBD2. V lost 5 bases to trimming and J lost 1 base; unmatched junction nucleotides: 11. The CDR3 runs 18 residues. CDR1 SGHTA and CDR2 FQGNSA come from the germline V gene. The CDR3 spells CASSPGLAGPGPSYEQYF. Here the CDR3 DNA reads TGTGCCAGCAGCCCGGGACTAGCGGGACCGGGGCCGTCCTACGAGCAGTACTTC.

This clonotype was seen many times. V usage is TRBV3-1 and J usage is TRBJ1-4; 10 nucleotides align to TRBD1. The CDR3 is made up of 15 amino acids. With V trimmed by 8 bases and J by 8 bases, 11 bases remained unmatched. CDR1 and CDR2 from the germline V gene are LGHDT and YNNKEL (reference sequence). As DNA, the CDR3 is TGTGCCAGCGGGACTGTCGCGGGACAGGGGGAAAAACTGTTTTTT. This gives the protein CASGTVAGQGEKLFF.

This clonotype was seen at least ten times. This chain joins TRBV12-3 or TRBV12-4 and TRBJ1-5; D is ambiguous. V was shortened by 5 bases and J by 0 bases, with 11 bases between the two germline ends. The CDR3 length is 15 residues. The CDR3 region has the DNA TGTGCCAGCAGTCCACACAGCTATAGCAATCAGCCCCAGCATTTT. Translated: CASSPHSYSNQPQHF.

This clonotype was seen many times. The V gene is TRBV28, the J gene TRBJ2-3; D possibly corresponds to TRBD1 (5 bases). V lost 4 bases and J 0 bases, leaving 11 bases between the germline ends. Germline CDR1 MDHEN, CDR2 SYDVKM. The CDR3 has 15 residues. CDR3 sequence: CASSSTETSTDTQYF. The CDR3 nucleotides are TGTGCCAGCAGTTCGACAGAAACTAGCACAGATACGCAGTATTTT.

This chain uses TRBV4-2 with TRBJ2-2; unclear D gene. V lost 1 base to trimming and J lost 0 bases, with 9 bases between them. Germline values: CDR1 LGHNA, CDR2 YNFKEQ. This CDR3 comprises 16 residues. The CDR3 sequence: CASSQVSRTNTGELFF. The CDR3 DNA reads as TGTGCCAGCAGCCAAGTGAGCCGAACGAACACCGGGGAGCTGTTTTTT.

This clonotype has ten or more counts. For the CDR3, the DNA is TGCAGTGCTAGAGGACCCTGGACTAGCGGGAGCGAGTACCAAGAGACCCAGTACTTC. Translation: CSARGPWTSGSEYQETQYF. The V gene is TRBV20-1, the J gene TRBJ2-5; 13 bases align to TRBD2. Germline values: CDR1 DFQATT, CDR2 SNEGSKA (reference sequence). V gave up 1 base and J gave up 0 bases; unmatched junction bases: 11. This CDR3 comprises 19 residues.

Details on this clonotype: This may be a read error: a much more frequent sequence differs by one nucleotide. The chain has TRBV12-3 or TRBV12-4 and TRBJ1-1; TRBD1 is a possible D gene (5 bases). The CDR3 runs to 15 residues. Deletions cut 6 bases from V and 1 base from J, with 15 bases between. DNA of the CDR3: TGTGCCAGCAGACTCCCCCGTACAGGGAACACTGAAGCTTTCTTT. Protein product: CASRLPRTGNTEAFF.

This clonotype was seen only a few times. This may be a read error: a much more frequent sequence differs by one nucleotide. This chain connects TRBV2 to TRBJ2-4; tentatively, D is TRBD1 or TRBD2 (5 bases each). The CDR3 totals 15 residues. CDR1 and CDR2 from the germline V gene are SNHLY and FYNNEI. CDR3 sequence reads: CASSEWGLAKSIQYF. The CDR3 DNA is TGTGCCAGCAGTGAATGGGGCCTAGCCAAAAGCATTCAGTACTTC.

This clonotype was counted ten times or more. V is TRBV29-1 and J is TRBJ1-1; D may be TRBD1 (5 bases). The ends were cut back, 5 bases at V and 1 base at J, with 14 bases in the middle. CDR3 length equals 14 residues. Looked up from germline, CDR1 is SQVTM and CDR2 is ANQGSEA. This CDR3 reads CSVRRGGGNTEAFF. The CDR3 DNA follows: TGCAGCGTTAGAAGGGGAGGCGGGAACACTGAAGCTTTCTTT.

This clonotype was seen many times. V usage is TRBV28 and J usage is TRBJ1-5, with D maybe TRBD1 (5 bases). Germline V CDR1 and CDR2: MDHEN, SYDVKM. CDR3 length: 15 residues. Trimming took off 3 bases at V and 4 bases at J, with 13 bases between the two ends. The CDR3 here is CASSFRGSGNQPQHF. The DNA of the CDR3 is TGTGCCAGCAGTTTTAGGGGTTCGGGTAATCAGCCCCAGCATTTT. Together with reference TRBV28 and TRBJ1-5, the CDR3 gives the full variable domain: DVKVTQSSRYLVKRTGEKVFLECVQDMDHENMFWYRQDPGLGLRLIYFSYDVKMKEKGDIPEGYSVSREKKERFSLILESASTNQTSMYLCASSFRGSGNQPQHFGDGTRLSIL.

This clonotype has at least ten counts. The chain has TRBV2 and TRBJ2-3, with TRBD2 identical over 8 bases. Germline V gene data show CDR1 as SNHLY and CDR2 as FYNNEI. V was pared by 6 bases and J by 2 bases, with 4 bases of the junction left unmatched. The CDR3 has 14 amino acids. CDR3 protein: CASRIAGYTDTQYF. The CDR3 DNA reads TGTGCCAGCAGGATAGCGGGGTACACAGATACGCAGTATTTT.

This clonotype has ten or more counts. The chain joins TRBV7-8 to TRBJ2-7; 7 nucleotides agree with TRBD2. Germline V gene sequence: CDR1 SGHVS, CDR2 FQNEAQ. V lost 5 bases, J lost 0 bases, and 7 bases stayed unmatched. This CDR3 has 15 amino acids. CDR3 amino acids: CASSGDGGTSYEQYF. The CDR3 DNA is TGTGCCAGCAGCGGAGACGGGGGGACCTCCTACGAGCAGTACTTC.